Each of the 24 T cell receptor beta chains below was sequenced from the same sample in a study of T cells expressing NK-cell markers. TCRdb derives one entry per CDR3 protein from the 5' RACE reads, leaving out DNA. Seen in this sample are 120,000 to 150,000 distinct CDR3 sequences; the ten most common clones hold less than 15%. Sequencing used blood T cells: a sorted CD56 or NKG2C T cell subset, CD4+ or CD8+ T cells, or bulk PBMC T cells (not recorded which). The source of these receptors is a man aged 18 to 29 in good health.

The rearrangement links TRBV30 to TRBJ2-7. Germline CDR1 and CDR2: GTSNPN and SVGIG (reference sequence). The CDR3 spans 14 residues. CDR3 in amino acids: CAWSRLTHPYEQYF.

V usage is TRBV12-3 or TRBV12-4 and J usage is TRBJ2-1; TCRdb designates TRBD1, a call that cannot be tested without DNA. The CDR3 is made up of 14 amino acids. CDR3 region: CASKDQEGAHEQFF.

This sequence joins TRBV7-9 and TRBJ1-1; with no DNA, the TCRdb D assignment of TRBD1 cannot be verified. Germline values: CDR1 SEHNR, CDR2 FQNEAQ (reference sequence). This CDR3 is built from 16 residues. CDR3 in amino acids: CASSLGGRGLNTEAFF.

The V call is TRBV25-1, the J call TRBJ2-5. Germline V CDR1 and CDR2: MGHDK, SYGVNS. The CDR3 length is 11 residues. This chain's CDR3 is CASTLGETQYF. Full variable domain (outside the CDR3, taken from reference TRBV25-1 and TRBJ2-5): EADIYQTPRYLVIGTGKKITLECSQTMGHDKMYWYQQDPGMELHLIHYSYGVNSTEKGDLSSESTVSRIRTEHFPLTLESARPSHTSQYLCASTLGETQYFGPGTRLLVL.

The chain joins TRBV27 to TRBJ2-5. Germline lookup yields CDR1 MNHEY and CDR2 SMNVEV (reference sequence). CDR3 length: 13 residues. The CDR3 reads CASSFLNQETQYF.

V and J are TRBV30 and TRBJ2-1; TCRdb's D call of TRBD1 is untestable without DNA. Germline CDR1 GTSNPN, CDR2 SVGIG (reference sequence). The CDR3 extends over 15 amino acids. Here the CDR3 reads CAWSASLRDYYEQFF.

The CDR3 sequence: CASSQAQGALRNSAGELFF. The rearrangement links TRBV4-1 to TRBJ2-2; TCRdb gives TRBD1 as the D gene, but with no DNA this cannot be confirmed. The CDR3 totals 19 residues. Germline CDR1 MGHRA, CDR2 YSYEKL.

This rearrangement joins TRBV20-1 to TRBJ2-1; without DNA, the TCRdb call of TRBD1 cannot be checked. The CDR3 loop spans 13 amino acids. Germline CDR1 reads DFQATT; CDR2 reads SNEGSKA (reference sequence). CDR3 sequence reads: CSARPTDIYEQFF.

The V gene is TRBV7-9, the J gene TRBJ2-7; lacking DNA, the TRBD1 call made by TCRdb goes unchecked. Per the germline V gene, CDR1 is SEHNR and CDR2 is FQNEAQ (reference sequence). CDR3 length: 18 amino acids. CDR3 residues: CASSLPRAVPDPSYEQYF.

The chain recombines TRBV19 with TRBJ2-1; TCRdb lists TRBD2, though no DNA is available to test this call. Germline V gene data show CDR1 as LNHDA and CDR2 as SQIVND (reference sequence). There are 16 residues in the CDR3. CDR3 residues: CASSISLAGGLNEQFF. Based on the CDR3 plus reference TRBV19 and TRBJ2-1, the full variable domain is DGGITQSPKYLFRKEGQNVTLSCEQNLNHDAMYWYRQDPGQGLRLIYYSQIVNDFQKGDIAEGYSVSREKKESFPLTVTSAQKNPTAFYLCASSISLAGGLNEQFFGPGTRLTVL.

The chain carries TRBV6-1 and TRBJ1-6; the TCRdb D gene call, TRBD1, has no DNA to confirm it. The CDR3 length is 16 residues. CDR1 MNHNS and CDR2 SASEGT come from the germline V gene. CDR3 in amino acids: CASSGDRSAYNSPLHF.

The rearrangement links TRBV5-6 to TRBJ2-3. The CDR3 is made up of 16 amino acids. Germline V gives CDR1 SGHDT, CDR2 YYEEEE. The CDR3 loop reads CASSLAGGPSTDTQYF. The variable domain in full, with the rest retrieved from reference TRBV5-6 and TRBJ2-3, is DAGVTQSPTHLIKTRGQQVTLRCSPKSGHDTVSWYQQALGQGPQFIFQYYEEEERQRGNFPDRFSGHQFPNYSSELNVNALLLGDSALYLCASSLAGGPSTDTQYFGPGTRLTVL.

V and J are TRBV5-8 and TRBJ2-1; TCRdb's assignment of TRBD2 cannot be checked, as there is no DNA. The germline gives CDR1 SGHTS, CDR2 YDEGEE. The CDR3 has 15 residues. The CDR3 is CASSSGLAGFDEQFF.

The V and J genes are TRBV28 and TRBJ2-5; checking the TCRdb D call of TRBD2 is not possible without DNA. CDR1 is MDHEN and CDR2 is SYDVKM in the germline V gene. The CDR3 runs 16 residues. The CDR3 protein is CASSHRLAVDQETQYF.

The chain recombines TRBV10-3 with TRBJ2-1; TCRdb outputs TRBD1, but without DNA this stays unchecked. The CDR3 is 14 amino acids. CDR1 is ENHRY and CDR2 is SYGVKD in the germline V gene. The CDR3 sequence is CAISEGRTANEQFF.

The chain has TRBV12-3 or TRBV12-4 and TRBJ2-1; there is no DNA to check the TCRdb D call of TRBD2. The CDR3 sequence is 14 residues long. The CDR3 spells CASNQLGSYNEQFF.

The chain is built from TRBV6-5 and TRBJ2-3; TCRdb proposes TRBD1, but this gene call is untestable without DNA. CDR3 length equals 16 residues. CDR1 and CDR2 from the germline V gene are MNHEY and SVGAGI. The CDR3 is CASSYWTGGRTDTQYF.

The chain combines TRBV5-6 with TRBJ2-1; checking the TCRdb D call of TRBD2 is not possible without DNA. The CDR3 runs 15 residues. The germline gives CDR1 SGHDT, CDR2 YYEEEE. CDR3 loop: CASSASSGRENEQFF.

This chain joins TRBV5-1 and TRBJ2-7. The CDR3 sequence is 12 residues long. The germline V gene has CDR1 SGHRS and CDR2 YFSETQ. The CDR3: CASSSSSYEQYF. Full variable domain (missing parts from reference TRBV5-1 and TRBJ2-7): KAGVTQTPRYLIKTRGQQVTLSCSPISGHRSVSWYQQTPGQGLQFLFEYFSETQRNKGNFPGRFSGRQFSNSRSEMNVSTLELGDSALYLCASSSSSYEQYFGPGTRLTVT.

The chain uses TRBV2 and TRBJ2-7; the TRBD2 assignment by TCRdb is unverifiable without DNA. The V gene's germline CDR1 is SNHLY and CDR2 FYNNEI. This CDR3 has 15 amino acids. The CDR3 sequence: CASSEGAGIGYEQYF.

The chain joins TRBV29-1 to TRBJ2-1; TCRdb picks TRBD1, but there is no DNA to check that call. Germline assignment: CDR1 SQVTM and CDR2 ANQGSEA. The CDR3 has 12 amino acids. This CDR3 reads CSARRNNNEQFF.

The CDR3 region is CASSLGTDTQYF. The chain is built from TRBV11-2 and TRBJ2-3. CDR1 and CDR2 (germline): SGHAT, FQNNGV. This CDR3 is 12 amino acids long.

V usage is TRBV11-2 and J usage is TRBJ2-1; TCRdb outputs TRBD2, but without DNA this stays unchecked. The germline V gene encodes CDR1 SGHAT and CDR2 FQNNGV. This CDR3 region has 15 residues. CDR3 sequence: CASSFGIAGYGEQFF.

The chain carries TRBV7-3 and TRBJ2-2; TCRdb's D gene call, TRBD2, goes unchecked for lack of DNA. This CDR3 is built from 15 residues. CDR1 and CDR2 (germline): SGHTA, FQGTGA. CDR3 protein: CASSHSGRLTGELFF. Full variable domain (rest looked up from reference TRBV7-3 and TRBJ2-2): GAGVSQTPSNKVTEKGKYVELRCDPISGHTALYWYRQSLGQGPEFLIYFQGTGAADDSGLPNDRFFAVRPEGSVSTLKIQRTERGDSAVYLCASSHSGRLTGELFFGEGSRLTVL.